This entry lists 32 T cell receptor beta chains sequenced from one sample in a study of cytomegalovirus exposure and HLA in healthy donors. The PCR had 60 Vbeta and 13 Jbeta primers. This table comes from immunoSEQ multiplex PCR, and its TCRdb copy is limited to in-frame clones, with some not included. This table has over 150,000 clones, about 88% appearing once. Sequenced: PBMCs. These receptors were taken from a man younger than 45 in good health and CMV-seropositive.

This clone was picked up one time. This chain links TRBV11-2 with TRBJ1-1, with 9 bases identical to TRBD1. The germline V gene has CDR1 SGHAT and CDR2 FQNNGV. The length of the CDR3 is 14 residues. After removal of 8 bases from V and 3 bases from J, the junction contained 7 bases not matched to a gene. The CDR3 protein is CASGQNRGHTEAFF. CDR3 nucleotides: TGTGCCAGCGGTCAGAACAGGGGGCACACTGAAGCTTTCTTT. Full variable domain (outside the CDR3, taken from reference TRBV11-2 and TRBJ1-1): EAGVAQSPRYKIIEKRQSVAFWCNPISGHATLYWYQQILGQGPKLLIQFQNNGVVDDSQLPKDRFSAERLKGVDSTLKIQPAKLEDSAVYLCASGQNRGHTEAFFGQGTRLTVV.

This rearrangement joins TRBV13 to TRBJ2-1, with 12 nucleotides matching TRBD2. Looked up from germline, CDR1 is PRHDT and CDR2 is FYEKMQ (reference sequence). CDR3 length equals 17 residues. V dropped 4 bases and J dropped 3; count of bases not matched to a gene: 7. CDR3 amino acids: CASSSRLAGVDYNEQFF. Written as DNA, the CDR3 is TGTGCCAGCAGCTCAAGACTAGCGGGAGTTGACTACAATGAGCAGTTCTTC.

In DNA form, the CDR3 reads TGTGCCAGCAGCTTAGGGGAGTCCTACGAGCAGTACTTC. Its translation is CASSLGESYEQYF. The chain recombines TRBV7-2 with TRBJ2-7, with D perhaps matching TRBD2 (5 bases). V lost 1 base and J lost 1, with 5 bases in between. This CDR3 comprises 13 residues. Looked up from germline, CDR1 is SGHTA and CDR2 is FQGNSA.

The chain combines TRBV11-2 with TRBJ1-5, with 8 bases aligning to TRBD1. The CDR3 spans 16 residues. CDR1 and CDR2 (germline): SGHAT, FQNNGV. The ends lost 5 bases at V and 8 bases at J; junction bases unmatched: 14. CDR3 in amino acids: CASSRGGGQVSEPQHF. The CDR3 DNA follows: TGTGCCAGCAGCCGCGGGGGGGGACAGGTAAGTGAGCCCCAGCATTTT. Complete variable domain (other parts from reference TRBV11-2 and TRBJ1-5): EAGVAQSPRYKIIEKRQSVAFWCNPISGHATLYWYQQILGQGPKLLIQFQNNGVVDDSQLPKDRFSAERLKGVDSTLKIQPAKLEDSAVYLCASSRGGGQVSEPQHFGDGTRLSIL.

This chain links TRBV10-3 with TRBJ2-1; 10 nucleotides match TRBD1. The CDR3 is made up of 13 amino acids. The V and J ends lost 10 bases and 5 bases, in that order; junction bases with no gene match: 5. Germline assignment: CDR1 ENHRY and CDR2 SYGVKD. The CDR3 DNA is TGTGCCACCTTGGGACAGGGGAACAATGAGCAGTTCTTC. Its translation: CATLGQGNNEQFF.

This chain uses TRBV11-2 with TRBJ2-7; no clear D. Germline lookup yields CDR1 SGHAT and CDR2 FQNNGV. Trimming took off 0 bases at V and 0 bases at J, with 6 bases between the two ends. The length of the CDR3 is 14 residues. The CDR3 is CASSLETFSYEQYF. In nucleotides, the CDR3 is TGTGCCAGCAGCTTAGAGACATTCTCCTACGAGCAGTACTTC.

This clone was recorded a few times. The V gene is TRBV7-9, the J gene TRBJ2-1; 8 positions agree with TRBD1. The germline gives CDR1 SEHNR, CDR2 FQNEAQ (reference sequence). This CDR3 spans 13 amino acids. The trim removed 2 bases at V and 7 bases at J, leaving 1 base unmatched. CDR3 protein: CASSLTGGNEQFF. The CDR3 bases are TGTGCCAGCAGCTTAACAGGGGGTAATGAGCAGTTCTTC.

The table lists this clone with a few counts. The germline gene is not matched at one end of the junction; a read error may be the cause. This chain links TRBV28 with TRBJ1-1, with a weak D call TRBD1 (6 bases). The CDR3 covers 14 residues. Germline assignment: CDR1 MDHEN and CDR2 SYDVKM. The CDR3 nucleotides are TGTGCCAGCAGTTTGGGGACACTTTCTGCTGAGGCTTTCTTT. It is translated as CASSLGTLSAEAFF.

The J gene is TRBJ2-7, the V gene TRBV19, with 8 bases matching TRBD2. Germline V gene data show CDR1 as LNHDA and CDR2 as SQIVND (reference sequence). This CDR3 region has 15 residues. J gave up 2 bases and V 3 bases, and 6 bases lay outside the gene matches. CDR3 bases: TGTGCCAGTAGTATGTCGAGTAGCGGGACCTACGAGCAGTACTTC. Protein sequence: CASSMSSSGTYEQYF.

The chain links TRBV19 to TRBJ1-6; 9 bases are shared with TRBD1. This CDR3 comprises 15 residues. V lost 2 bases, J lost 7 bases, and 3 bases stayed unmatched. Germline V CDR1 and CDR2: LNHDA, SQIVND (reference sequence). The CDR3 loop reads CASSIIGTGNSPLHF. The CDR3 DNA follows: TGTGCCAGTAGTATAATTGGGACAGGGAATTCACCCCTCCACTTT.

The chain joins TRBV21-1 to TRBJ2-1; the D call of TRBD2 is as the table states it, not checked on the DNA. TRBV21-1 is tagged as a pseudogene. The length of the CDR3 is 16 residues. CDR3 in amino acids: CASSTLKRRIYNEQFF. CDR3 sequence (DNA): TGTGCCAGCAGCACCCTAAAGCGGAGGATTTACAATGAGCAGTTCTTC.

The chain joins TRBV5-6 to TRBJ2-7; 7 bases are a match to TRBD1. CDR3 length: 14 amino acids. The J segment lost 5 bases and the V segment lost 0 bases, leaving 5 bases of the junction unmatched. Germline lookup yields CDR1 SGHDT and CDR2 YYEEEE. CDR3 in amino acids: CASSLGRGTDEQYV. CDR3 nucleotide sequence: TGTGCCAGCAGCTTGGGCAGGGGGACCGACGAGCAGTACGTC.

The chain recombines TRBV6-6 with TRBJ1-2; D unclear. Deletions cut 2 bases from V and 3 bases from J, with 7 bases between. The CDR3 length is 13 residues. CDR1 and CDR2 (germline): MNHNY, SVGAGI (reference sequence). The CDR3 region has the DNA TGTGCCAGCAGTTACGAAAACTACTATGGCTACACCTTC. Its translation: CASSYENYYGYTF.

This CDR3 is CSVDQGNTEAFF. CDR3 bases: TGCAGCGTTGACCAGGGGAACACTGAAGCTTTCTTT. This sequence joins TRBV29-1 and TRBJ1-1, with a weak D call TRBD1 (5 bases). Germline assignment: CDR1 SQVTM and CDR2 ANQGSEA. V was shortened by 3 bases and J by 1 base, with 6 bases between the two germline ends. The CDR3 has 12 amino acids.

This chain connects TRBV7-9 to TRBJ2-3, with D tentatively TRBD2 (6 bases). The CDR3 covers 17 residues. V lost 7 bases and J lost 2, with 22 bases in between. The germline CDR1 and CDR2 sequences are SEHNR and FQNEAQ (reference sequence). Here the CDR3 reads CASNPWDSISSTDTQYF. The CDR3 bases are TGTGCCAGCAACCCCTGGGACTCCATCTCCTCCACAGATACGCAGTATTTT.

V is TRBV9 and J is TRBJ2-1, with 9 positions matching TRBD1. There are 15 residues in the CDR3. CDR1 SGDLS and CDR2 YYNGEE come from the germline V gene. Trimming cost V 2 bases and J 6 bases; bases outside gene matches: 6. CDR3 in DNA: TGTGCCAGCAGCGTGGGACAGGGACTAATCAATGAGCAGTTCTTC. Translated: CASSVGQGLINEQFF.

For the CDR3, the DNA is TGCGCCAGCAGCTTACCGGACAGGGATAATCGGAAAGAGACCCAGTACTTC. Protein sequence: CASSLPDRDNRKETQYF. The chain employs TRBV5-1 and TRBJ2-5, with TRBD1 matching over 8 bases. V lost 2 bases, J lost 3 bases, and 12 bases stayed unmatched. Germline V gene data show CDR1 as SGHRS and CDR2 as YFSETQ. The CDR3 is 17 residues long.

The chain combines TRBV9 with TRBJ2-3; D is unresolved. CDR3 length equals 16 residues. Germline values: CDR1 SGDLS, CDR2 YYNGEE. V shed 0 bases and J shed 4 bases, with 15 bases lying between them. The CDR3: CASSVGYWAIPDTQYF. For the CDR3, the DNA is TGTGCCAGCAGCGTAGGGTATTGGGCTATCCCAGATACGCAGTATTTT.

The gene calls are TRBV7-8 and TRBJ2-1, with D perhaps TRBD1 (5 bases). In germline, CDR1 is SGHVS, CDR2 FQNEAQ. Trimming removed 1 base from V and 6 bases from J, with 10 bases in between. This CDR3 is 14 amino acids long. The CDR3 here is CASSLGSRANEQFF. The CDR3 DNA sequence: TGTGCCAGCAGCTTAGGTTCCAGGGCCAATGAGCAGTTCTTC. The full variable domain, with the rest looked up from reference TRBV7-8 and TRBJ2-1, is GAGVSQSPRYKVAKRGQDVALRCDPISGHVSLFWYQQALGQGPEFLTYFQNEAQLDKSGLPSDRFFAERPEGSVSTLKIQRTQQEDSAVYLCASSLGSRANEQFFGPGTRLTVL.

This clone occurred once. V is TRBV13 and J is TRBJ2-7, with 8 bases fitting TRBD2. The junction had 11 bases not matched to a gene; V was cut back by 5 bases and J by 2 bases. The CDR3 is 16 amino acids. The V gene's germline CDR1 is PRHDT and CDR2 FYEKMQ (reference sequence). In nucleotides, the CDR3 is TGTGCCAGCAGCCTCTTAGGACTAGCTAGCACCTACGAGCAGTACGTC. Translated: CASSLLGLASTYEQYV.

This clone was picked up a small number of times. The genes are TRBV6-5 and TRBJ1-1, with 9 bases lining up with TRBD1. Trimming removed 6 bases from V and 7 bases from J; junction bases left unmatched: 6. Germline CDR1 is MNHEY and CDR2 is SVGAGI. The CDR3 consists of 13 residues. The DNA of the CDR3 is TGTGCCAGCAGCTTACAGGGGGCGGTTGAAGCTTTCTTT. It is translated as CASSLQGAVEAFF.

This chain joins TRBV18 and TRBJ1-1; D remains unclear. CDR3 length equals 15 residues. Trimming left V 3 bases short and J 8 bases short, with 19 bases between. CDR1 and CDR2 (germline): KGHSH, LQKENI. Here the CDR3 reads CASSPVVRGWEEAFF. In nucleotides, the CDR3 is TGTGCCAGCTCACCTGTAGTACGGGGTTGGGAAGAAGCTTTCTTT.

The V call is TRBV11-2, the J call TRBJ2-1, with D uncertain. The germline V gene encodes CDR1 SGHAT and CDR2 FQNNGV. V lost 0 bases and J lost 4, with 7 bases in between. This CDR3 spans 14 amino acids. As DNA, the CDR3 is TGTGCCAGCAGCTTAGAGCCTAGTTACAATGAGCAGTTCTTC. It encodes CASSLEPSYNEQFF.

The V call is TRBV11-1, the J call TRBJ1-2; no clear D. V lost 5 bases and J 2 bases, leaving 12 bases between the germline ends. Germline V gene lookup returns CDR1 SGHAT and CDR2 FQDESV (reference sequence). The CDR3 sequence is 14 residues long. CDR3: CASSPKLTNYGYTF. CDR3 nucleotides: TGTGCCAGCAGCCCCAAACTAACAAACTATGGCTACACCTTC.

The CDR3 nucleotides read TGCGCCAGCAGCCAAGGCCCTCCAGGGGGCCTCTCCTACAATGAGCAGTTCTTC. Protein: CASSQGPPGGLSYNEQFF. The genes are TRBV4-3 and TRBJ2-1; 8 nucleotides agree with TRBD1. Germline values: CDR1 LGHNA, CDR2 YSLEER. V lost 1 base to trimming and J lost 0 bases; unmatched junction nucleotides: 8. CDR3 length: 18 amino acids.

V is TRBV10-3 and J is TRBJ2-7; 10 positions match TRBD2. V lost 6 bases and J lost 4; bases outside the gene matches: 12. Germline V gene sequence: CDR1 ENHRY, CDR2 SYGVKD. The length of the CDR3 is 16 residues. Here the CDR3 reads CAISTLRAGGLYEQYF. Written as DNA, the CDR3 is TGTGCCATCAGCACGCTAAGAGCGGGAGGGCTTTACGAGCAGTACTTC.

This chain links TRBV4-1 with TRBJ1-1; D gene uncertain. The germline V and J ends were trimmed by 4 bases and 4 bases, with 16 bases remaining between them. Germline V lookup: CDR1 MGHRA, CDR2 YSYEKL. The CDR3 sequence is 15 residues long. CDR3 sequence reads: CASSRLEGGITEAFF. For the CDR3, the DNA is TGCGCCAGCAGCCGTTTAGAAGGCGGGATCACTGAAGCTTTCTTT.

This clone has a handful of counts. This CDR3 is CATSENFSGANVLTF. The CDR3, as DNA: TGTGCCACCTCGGAGAACTTCTCTGGGGCCAACGTCCTGACTTTC. J is TRBJ2-6 and V is TRBV6-1; no clear D gene. The V gene's germline CDR1 is MNHNS and CDR2 SASEGT. V was shortened by 10 bases and J by 0 bases, with 13 bases between the two germline ends. The CDR3 consists of 15 residues.

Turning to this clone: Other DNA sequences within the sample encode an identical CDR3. The CDR3 DNA reads TGCGCCAGCAGCCAGGACAGGGTACTTAACTATGGCTACACCTTC. Translation gives CASSQDRVLNYGYTF. This sequence joins TRBV4-3 and TRBJ1-2, with TRBD1 matching 8 bases. This CDR3 has 15 amino acids. Germline CDR1 and CDR2: LGHNA and YSLEER. V was pared by 3 bases and J by 1 base, with 4 bases of the junction left unmatched.

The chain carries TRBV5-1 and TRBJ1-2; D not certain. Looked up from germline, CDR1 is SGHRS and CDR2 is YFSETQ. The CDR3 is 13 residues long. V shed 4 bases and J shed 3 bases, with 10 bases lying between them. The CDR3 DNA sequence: TGCGCCAGCAGCCAGGAGGCAGACTATGGCTACACCTTC. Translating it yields CASSQEADYGYTF.

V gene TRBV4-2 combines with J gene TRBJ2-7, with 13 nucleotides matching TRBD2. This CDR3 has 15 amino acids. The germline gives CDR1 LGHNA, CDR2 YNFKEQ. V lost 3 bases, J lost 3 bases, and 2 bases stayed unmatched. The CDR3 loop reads CASSQGTSGNYEQYF. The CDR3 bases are TGTGCCAGCAGCCAGGGGACTAGCGGGAACTACGAGCAGTACTTC.

In nucleotides, the CDR3 is TGTGCCAGCTCACCACAACTGTCCTCCTACAATGAGCAGTTCTTC. This gives the protein CASSPQLSSYNEQFF. This chain joins TRBV18 and TRBJ2-1; D not resolved. The CDR3 sequence is 15 residues long. Germline V gene sequence: CDR1 KGHSH, CDR2 LQKENI. The ends were cut back, 1 base at V and 0 bases at J, with 7 bases in the middle. Full variable domain (outside the CDR3, taken from reference TRBV18 and TRBJ2-1): NAGVMQNPRHLVRRRGQEARLRCSPMKGHSHVYWYRQLPEEGLKFMVYLQKENIIDESGMPKERFSAEFPKEGPSILRIQQVVRGDSAAYFCASSPQLSSYNEQFFGPGTRLTVL.